A selection of T cell receptor beta chains follows, all from one sample in a study of T-cell reconstitution after alpha-beta-depleted transplantation in children. TCRdb analysed the PCR reads with MiXCR anew, one entry per CDR3 protein. The sample holds roughly 400,000 distinct CDR3 sequences, about 45% seen once. The sample in question was PBMCs, obtained before TCRalphabeta/CD19-depleted stem cell transplant. These receptors were taken from a girl aged 2-10 years with aplastic anemia, due to receive a stem cell transplant. Both conserved end residues are part of each CDR3. Each record gives: D gene, J gene, V gene, clone size, CDR3 protein, CDR3 DNA. The D gene is left open where the match is weak. Clone size is stated in some rows and not others, as once, few, many or a class when expanded.

d_gene: NA
j_gene: TRBJ2-3
v_gene: TRBV28
abundance: few
CDR3aa: CASSLAGPFLRTDTQYF
CDR3nt: TGTGCCAGCAGTTTAGCGGGACCCTTCCTACGCACAGATACGCAGTATTTT

d_gene: TRBD1
j_gene: TRBJ1-2
v_gene: TRBV20-1
abundance: few
CDR3aa: CSAETGGNYGYTF
CDR3nt: TGCAGTGCTGAGACAGGGGGGAACTATGGCTACACCTTC

d_gene: TRBD1
j_gene: TRBJ1-2
v_gene: TRBV5-1
abundance: few
CDR3aa: CASSSGQGTYTF
CDR3nt: TGCGCCAGCAGCTCCGGACAGGGTACCTACACCTTC

d_gene: NA
j_gene: TRBJ2-2
v_gene: TRBV19
abundance: NA
CDR3aa: CASSTGLIYANTGELFF
CDR3nt: TGTGCCAGTAGTACAGGACTAATATATGCGAACACCGGGGAGCTGTTTTTT

d_gene: NA
j_gene: TRBJ2-7
v_gene: TRBV11-2
abundance: NA
CDR3aa: CASSFRRGPSYEQYF
CDR3nt: TGTGCCAGCAGCTTCAGGAGGGGACCCTCCTACGAGCAGTACTTC

d_gene: NA
j_gene: TRBJ1-3
v_gene: TRBV12-3/TRBV12-4
abundance: few
CDR3aa: CASSPHESSGNTIYF
CDR3nt: TGTGCCAGCAGCCCCCATGAGAGCTCTGGAAACACCATATATTTT

d_gene: TRBD2
j_gene: TRBJ2-1
v_gene: TRBV28
abundance: NA
CDR3aa: CASSLWPGGPNEQFF
CDR3nt: TGTGCCAGCAGTTTATGGCCGGGAGGGCCGAATGAGCAGTTCTTC

d_gene: NA
j_gene: TRBJ1-4
v_gene: TRBV12-3/TRBV12-4
abundance: NA
CDR3aa: CASSFTQGNEKLFF
CDR3nt: TGTGCCAGCAGTTTTACACAGGGAAACGAAAAACTGTTTTTT

d_gene: NA
j_gene: TRBJ1-2
v_gene: TRBV12-3/TRBV12-4
abundance: many
CDR3aa: CASSLVVTGRYGYTF
CDR3nt: TGTGCCAGCAGTTTAGTAGTGACAGGACGCTATGGCTACACCTTC

d_gene: TRBD1
j_gene: TRBJ1-2
v_gene: TRBV7-2
abundance: few
CDR3aa: CASSLGGPGGYTF
CDR3nt: TGTGCCAGCAGCCTAGGGGGCCCGGGTGGCTACACCTTC

d_gene: TRBD2
j_gene: TRBJ2-1
v_gene: TRBV29-1
abundance: NA
CDR3aa: CSVVKAGGSYNEQFF
CDR3nt: TGCAGCGTCGTAAAAGCGGGGGGATCCTACAATGAGCAGTTCTTC

d_gene: NA
j_gene: TRBJ2-1
v_gene: TRBV10-3
abundance: NA
CDR3aa: CAISDTNYNEQFF
CDR3nt: TGTGCCATCAGTGATACTAACTACAATGAGCAGTTCTTC

d_gene: NA
j_gene: TRBJ2-7
v_gene: TRBV6-1
abundance: NA
CDR3aa: CASSRLGEGGYEQYF
CDR3nt: TGTGCCAGCAGTCGATTGGGAGAGGGAGGATACGAGCAGTACTTC

d_gene: TRBD2
j_gene: TRBJ2-1
v_gene: TRBV5-1
abundance: NA
CDR3aa: CASSLGTSGRALDEQFF
CDR3nt: TGCGCCAGCAGCCTCGGGACTAGCGGGAGGGCCTTGGATGAGCAGTTCTTC

d_gene: NA
j_gene: TRBJ1-5
v_gene: TRBV20-1
abundance: once
CDR3aa: CSAESGGALGQPQHF
CDR3nt: TGCAGTGCTGAAAGTGGGGGGGCGCTTGGTCAGCCCCAGCATTTT

d_gene: NA
j_gene: TRBJ2-7
v_gene: TRBV18
abundance: few
CDR3aa: CASSRGTVSYEQYF
CDR3nt: TGTGCCAGCTCACGCGGGACAGTCTCCTACGAGCAGTACTTC

d_gene: NA
j_gene: TRBJ2-5
v_gene: TRBV4-3
abundance: many
CDR3aa: CASSRTVQETQYF
CDR3nt: TGCGCCAGCAGCAGGACAGTCCAAGAGACCCAGTACTTC

d_gene: NA
j_gene: TRBJ1-1
v_gene: TRBV6-6
abundance: few
CDR3aa: CASYMGAGEAFF
CDR3nt: TGTGCCAGTTATATGGGGGCGGGTGAAGCTTTCTTT

d_gene: NA
j_gene: TRBJ2-6
v_gene: TRBV6-5
abundance: NA
CDR3aa: CASSYGRSRANVLTF
CDR3nt: TGTGCCAGCAGTTACGGACGTTCTAGGGCCAACGTCCTGACTTTC

d_gene: NA
j_gene: TRBJ2-5
v_gene: TRBV7-6
abundance: NA
CDR3aa: CASSLLQNQETQYF
CDR3nt: TGTGCCAGCAGCTTATTGCAGAACCAAGAGACCCAGTACTTC

d_gene: NA
j_gene: TRBJ1-5
v_gene: TRBV21-1
abundance: few
CDR3aa: CASTPADRGNNQPQHF
CDR3nt: TGTGCCAGCACCCCCGCGGACAGGGGGAACAATCAGCCCCAGCATTTT

d_gene: NA
j_gene: TRBJ2-7
v_gene: TRBV5-6
abundance: NA
CDR3aa: CASSPHGVGYEQYF
CDR3nt: TGTGCCAGCAGCCCCCATGGAGTGGGGTACGAGCAGTACTTC

d_gene: NA
j_gene: TRBJ2-5
v_gene: TRBV25-1
abundance: NA
CDR3aa: CASSELDYTQYF
CDR3nt: TGTGCCAGCAGTGAACTGGACTATACCCAGTACTTC

d_gene: NA
j_gene: TRBJ2-1
v_gene: TRBV11-2
abundance: once
CDR3aa: CASSTIREYNEQFF
CDR3nt: TGTGCCAGCAGCACAATCAGGGAATACAATGAGCAGTTCTTC

d_gene: NA
j_gene: TRBJ2-2
v_gene: TRBV28
abundance: NA
CDR3aa: CTSSLYRPGELFF
CDR3nt: TGTACCAGCAGTTTATACAGGCCCGGGGAGCTGTTTTTT

d_gene: NA
j_gene: TRBJ1-2
v_gene: TRBV20-1
abundance: many
CDR3aa: CSARDNLKNGYTF
CDR3nt: TGCAGTGCTAGAGATAACCTGAAGAATGGCTACACCTTC

d_gene: NA
j_gene: TRBJ2-7
v_gene: TRBV11-2
abundance: NA
CDR3aa: CASSPPRAGATYEQYF
CDR3nt: TGTGCCAGCAGCCCACCACGTGCAGGGGCGACCTACGAGCAGTACTTC

d_gene: NA
j_gene: TRBJ2-7
v_gene: TRBV21-1
abundance: NA
CDR3aa: CASSKGTETYEQYF
CDR3nt: TGTGCCAGCAGCAAAGGAACAGAAACCTACGAGCAGTACTTC

d_gene: NA
j_gene: TRBJ2-7
v_gene: TRBV11-2
abundance: NA
CDR3aa: CASSLNQGYEQYF
CDR3nt: TGTGCCAGCAGCTTAAATCAGGGCTACGAGCAGTACTTC

d_gene: TRBD1
j_gene: TRBJ1-2
v_gene: TRBV20-1
abundance: NA
CDR3aa: CSATGDRGRDGYTF
CDR3nt: TGCAGTGCTACCGGGGACAGGGGGAGGGATGGCTACACCTTC

d_gene: NA
j_gene: TRBJ2-7
v_gene: TRBV6-6
abundance: many
CDR3aa: CASAPTSTYEQYF
CDR3nt: TGTGCCAGCGCACCCACATCCACCTACGAGCAGTACTTC

d_gene: TRBD1
j_gene: TRBJ1-2
v_gene: TRBV5-4
abundance: NA
CDR3aa: CASSQGQGEGGYTF
CDR3nt: TGTGCCAGCAGCCAAGGACAGGGCGAGGGTGGCTACACCTTC

d_gene: NA
j_gene: TRBJ2-3
v_gene: TRBV20-1
abundance: NA
CDR3aa: CSARDRYNTDTQYF
CDR3nt: TGCAGTGCTAGGGACCGATATAACACAGATACGCAGTATTTT

d_gene: NA
j_gene: TRBJ2-4
v_gene: TRBV20-1
abundance: NA
CDR3aa: CSARIPGRDIQYF
CDR3nt: TGCAGTGCTAGAATCCCCGGACGGGACATTCAGTACTTC

d_gene: NA
j_gene: TRBJ2-7
v_gene: TRBV25-1
abundance: many
CDR3aa: CARDHFPRFFFYEQYF
CDR3nt: TGTGCCAGGGATCACTTCCCGAGATTCTTTTTCTACGAGCAGTACTTC

d_gene: TRBD1
j_gene: TRBJ2-1
v_gene: TRBV7-6
abundance: few
CDR3aa: CASSLGGTGGVNEQFF
CDR3nt: TGTGCCAGCAGCTTGGGGGGGACAGGGGGTGTCAATGAGCAGTTCTTC

d_gene: NA
j_gene: TRBJ2-7
v_gene: TRBV10-3
abundance: few
CDR3aa: CAISEGSLEQYF
CDR3nt: TGTGCCATCAGTGAGGGGAGCCTCGAGCAGTACTTC

d_gene: NA
j_gene: TRBJ2-3
v_gene: TRBV6-1
abundance: NA
CDR3aa: CASRPFARADTQYF
CDR3nt: TGTGCCAGCAGGCCCTTTGCGAGGGCAGATACGCAGTATTTT

d_gene: TRBD2
j_gene: TRBJ2-4
v_gene: TRBV3-1
abundance: NA
CDR3aa: CASSYGLAGAKNIQYF
CDR3nt: TGTGCCAGCAGCTACGGACTAGCGGGAGCCAAAAACATTCAGTACTTC

d_gene: TRBD1
j_gene: TRBJ2-7
v_gene: TRBV5-1
abundance: NA
CDR3aa: CASSKGQGGYEQYF
CDR3nt: TGCGCCAGCAGCAAGGGACAGGGAGGCTACGAGCAGTACTTC

d_gene: NA
j_gene: TRBJ2-2
v_gene: TRBV11-2
abundance: NA
CDR3aa: CASSLVGIGELFF
CDR3nt: TGTGCCAGCAGCTTAGTAGGGATCGGGGAGCTGTTTTTT

d_gene: NA
j_gene: TRBJ2-1
v_gene: TRBV7-2
abundance: NA
CDR3aa: CASSFGNYNEQFF
CDR3nt: TGTGCCAGCAGCTTTGGTAACTACAATGAGCAGTTCTTC

d_gene: TRBD1
j_gene: TRBJ2-5
v_gene: TRBV7-9
abundance: NA
CDR3aa: CASSFEDRGGQETQYF
CDR3nt: TGTGCCAGCAGCTTCGAGGACAGGGGTGGACAAGAGACCCAGTACTTC

d_gene: TRBD1
j_gene: TRBJ2-3
v_gene: TRBV18
abundance: few
CDR3aa: CASSPGTGPSTDTQYF
CDR3nt: TGTGCCAGCTCACCCGGGACAGGGCCTTCCACAGATACGCAGTATTTT

d_gene: NA
j_gene: TRBJ2-7
v_gene: TRBV20-1
abundance: NA
CDR3aa: CSARDRGGHEQYF
CDR3nt: TGCAGTGCTAGAGACAGGGGCGGCCACGAGCAGTACTTC

d_gene: NA
j_gene: TRBJ2-7
v_gene: TRBV11-1
abundance: once
CDR3aa: CASSPATGREYEQYF
CDR3nt: TGTGCCAGCAGCCCCGCAACCGGACGGGAGTACGAGCAGTACTTC

d_gene: TRBD2
j_gene: TRBJ2-5
v_gene: TRBV5-6
abundance: NA
CDR3aa: CASSFGLLAGAETQYF
CDR3nt: TGTGCCAGCAGCTTTGGCCTGCTAGCGGGGGCAGAGACCCAGTACTTC

d_gene: NA
j_gene: TRBJ2-2
v_gene: TRBV11-2
abundance: NA
CDR3aa: CASRPVTGSSGELFF
CDR3nt: TGTGCCAGCAGGCCAGTCACAGGGTCCTCCGGGGAGCTGTTTTTT

d_gene: NA
j_gene: TRBJ1-3
v_gene: TRBV20-1
abundance: NA
CDR3aa: CSASGALSSGNTIYF
CDR3nt: TGCAGTGCTAGCGGGGCCTTAAGCTCTGGAAACACCATATATTTT

d_gene: NA
j_gene: TRBJ1-6
v_gene: TRBV4-3
abundance: NA
CDR3aa: CASSQAGGSYNSPLHF
CDR3nt: TGCGCCAGCAGCCAAGCGGGGGGCTCCTATAATTCACCCCTCCACTTT

d_gene: NA
j_gene: TRBJ2-7
v_gene: TRBV4-1
abundance: NA
CDR3aa: CASSQGQGRNPSYEQYF
CDR3nt: TGCGCCAGCAGCCAAGGTCAGGGGCGGAACCCCTCCTACGAGCAGTACTTC

d_gene: NA
j_gene: TRBJ2-5
v_gene: TRBV20-1
abundance: few
CDR3aa: CSARRSETQYF
CDR3nt: TGCAGTGCTAGACGAAGCGAGACCCAGTACTTC

d_gene: NA
j_gene: TRBJ2-5
v_gene: TRBV13
abundance: many
CDR3aa: CASRGRETQYF
CDR3nt: TGTGCCAGCAGGGGACGGGAGACCCAGTACTTC

d_gene: TRBD2
j_gene: TRBJ2-1
v_gene: TRBV7-2
abundance: few
CDR3aa: CASSLELAVAFVRFF
CDR3nt: TGTGCCAGCAGCTTAGAACTAGCGGTAGCGTTTGTTCGGTTCTTC

d_gene: NA
j_gene: TRBJ2-6
v_gene: TRBV4-1
abundance: NA
CDR3aa: CASSQRDGANVLTF
CDR3nt: TGCGCCAGCAGCCAGAGGGATGGGGCCAACGTCCTGACTTTC

d_gene: NA
j_gene: TRBJ2-3
v_gene: TRBV28
abundance: NA
CDR3aa: CASSVMPDTQYF
CDR3nt: TGTGCCAGCAGTGTAATGCCAGATACGCAGTATTTT

d_gene: NA
j_gene: TRBJ1-1
v_gene: TRBV5-6
abundance: NA
CDR3aa: CASSLEIWGNTEAFF
CDR3nt: TGTGCCAGCAGCTTGGAGATTTGGGGGAACACTGAAGCTTTCTTT

d_gene: NA
j_gene: TRBJ2-7
v_gene: TRBV12-3/TRBV12-4
abundance: NA
CDR3aa: CASRDFYEQYF
CDR3nt: TGTGCCAGCAGGGATTTCTACGAGCAGTACTTC